A selection of T cell receptor beta chains follows, all from one sample in a study of T cell repertoires in cytomegalovirus infection. These TCRs are of unknown antigen specificity. Via MiXCR, TCRdb re-called the reads, giving one row per CDR3 protein. This table holds 84,000 or so distinct CDR3 sequences, around half found once. The sample consisted of CD8+ T cells from cultured PBMCs, taken from culture after CMV antigen stimulation. The receptors were gathered from a human donor in good health (CMV status not recorded). Some clones in this sample may be carry-over from other donors' samples. The CDR3 runs from the conserved cysteine through the conserved F or W. The D gene is left open where the match is weak. Part of the rows lack a size; the others show once, few, many or a class for expanded clones.

size	J	D	V	CDR3	DNA
-	TRBJ2-2	-	TRBV24-1	CATSDLEDNGELFF	TGTGCCACCAGTGATTTAGAGGACAACGGGGAGCTGTTTTTT
-	TRBJ2-2	TRBD1	TRBV5-3	CASSLDGTGVLLNTGELFF	TGTGCCAGCAGCTTAGATGGGACAGGGGTCCTCTTGAACACCGGGGAGCTGTTTTTT
-	TRBJ1-1	TRBD1	TRBV7-8	CASSLQGKTNTEAFF	TGTGCCAGCAGTTTACAGGGGAAAACGAACACTGAAGCTTTCTTT
-	TRBJ2-1	-	TRBV7-9	CASTGVVGEQFF	TGTGCCAGCACTGGGGTGGTCGGTGAGCAGTTCTTC
-	TRBJ2-7	TRBD1	TRBV9	CASSVRDRGHEQYF	TGTGCCAGCAGCGTGAGAGACAGGGGCCACGAGCAGTACTTC
-	TRBJ2-1	-	TRBV7-9	CASSQVSLNEQFF	TGTGCCAGCAGCCAAGTATCTCTCAATGAGCAGTTCTTC
-	TRBJ2-7	TRBD2	TRBV12-3/TRBV12-4	CASSINLAGDSYEQYF	TGTGCCAGCAGCATAAATCTAGCGGGAGACTCCTACGAGCAGTACTTC
few	TRBJ1-3	-	TRBV10-3	CAISESRAGMRDISGNTIYF	TGTGCCATCAGTGAGTCGAGGGCAGGGATGCGAGATATCTCTGGAAACACCATATATTTT
-	TRBJ1-5	TRBD1	TRBV12-5	CASGLPPGRGRDQPQHF	TGTGCTAGTGGTTTGCCCCCGGGCAGGGGGCGCGATCAGCCCCAGCATTTT
-	TRBJ1-1	-	TRBV27	CASSLSMKSLIEAFF	TGTGCCAGCAGTTTATCGATGAAGTCCCTAATTGAAGCTTTCTTT
few	TRBJ1-1	-	TRBV7-3	CASSSSRVEKLNTEAFF	TGTGCCAGCAGCTCGAGCCGGGTCGAAAAATTGAACACTGAAGCTTTCTTT
few	TRBJ2-1	TRBD1	TRBV28	CASEQGAFSYNEQFF	TGTGCCAGCGAGCAGGGGGCATTTTCCTACAATGAGCAGTTCTTC
-	TRBJ2-4	-	TRBV18	CASSPEGEDIQYF	TGTGCCAGCTCACCAGAGGGTGAGGACATTCAGTACTTC
-	TRBJ1-2	-	TRBV27	CASSWAAEDGYGYTF	TGTGCCAGCAGTTGGGCTGCTGAGGACGGCTATGGCTACACCTTC
few	TRBJ1-2	TRBD1	TRBV7-8	CASSLAPDRSNYGYTF	TGTGCCAGCAGCCTAGCCCCGGACAGGTCAAACTATGGCTACACCTTC
-	TRBJ2-3	-	TRBV12-3/TRBV12-4	CASSWSGEGAGTDTQYF	TGTGCCAGCAGTTGGAGCGGGGAGGGGGCCGGCACAGATACGCAGTATTTT
-	TRBJ1-2	TRBD1	TRBV12-3/TRBV12-4	CASRSGRDRESYGYTF	TGTGCCAGCAGATCCGGACGGGACAGGGAGAGCTATGGCTACACCTTC
-	TRBJ2-3	TRBD1	TRBV19	CATTTRGTGEYTQYF	TGTGCCACCACCACCCGCGGGACAGGGGAATATACGCAGTATTTT
-	TRBJ2-7	-	TRBV10-3	CAIGDHSYEQYF	TGTGCCATCGGGGACCATTCCTACGAGCAGTACTTC
-	TRBJ2-7	-	TRBV7-6	CASSPRGEEGPYEQYF	TGTGCCAGCAGCCCCCGAGGAGAGGAGGGGCCCTACGAGCAGTACTTC
-	TRBJ2-1	TRBD2	TRBV19	CASSIGASGGRYNEQFF	TGTGCCAGTAGTATTGGTGCTAGCGGGGGTAGGTACAATGAGCAGTTCTTC
-	TRBJ1-2	TRBD1	TRBV28	CASSSTLTGVYGYTF	TGTGCCAGCAGCAGTACTCTGACAGGGGTGTATGGCTACACCTTC
once	TRBJ2-1	-	TRBV12-3/TRBV12-4	CASSFWPEPWNEQFF	TGTGCCAGCAGTTTTTGGCCTGAACCGTGGAATGAGCAGTTCTTC
few	TRBJ2-6	TRBD1	TRBV6-1	CASSKVFGTELGQGSGANVLTF	TGTGCCAGCAGTAAGGTCTTCGGTACCGAACTGGGACAGGGGTCTGGGGCCAACGTCCTGACTTTC
-	TRBJ2-1	-	TRBV7-3	CASSWGDSYNEQFF	TGTGCCAGCAGCTGGGGGGATTCCTACAATGAGCAGTTCTTC
few	TRBJ2-7	TRBD2	TRBV27	CASSLIGAGGPREQYF	TGTGCCAGCAGTTTAATAGGGGCGGGAGGGCCGAGAGAGCAGTACTTC
-	TRBJ2-5	TRBD2	TRBV2	CASSEPSRGGGETQYF	TGTGCCAGCAGTGAACCGTCGCGGGGGGGCGGAGAGACCCAGTACTTC
-	TRBJ2-5	-	TRBV12-3/TRBV12-4	CASSPLAGAETQYF	TGTGCCAGCAGCCCCCTGGCCGGCGCAGAGACCCAGTACTTC
-	TRBJ2-3	TRBD1	TRBV28	CASTLPLGTGQGTDTQYF	TGTGCCAGCACCCTTCCCTTGGGGACAGGGCAAGGCACAGATACGCAGTATTTT
few	TRBJ1-5	-	TRBV11-3	CASSSIGGTKGQPQHF	TGTGCCAGCAGCTCTATTGGGGGGACAAAGGGTCAGCCCCAGCATTTT
-	TRBJ2-7	TRBD1	TRBV7-2	CASSSDRGRNEQYF	TGTGCCAGCAGCTCGGACAGGGGAAGGAACGAGCAGTACTTC
-	TRBJ2-7	-	TRBV6-5	CASSAGLGRSEQYF	TGTGCCAGCAGTGCCGGGCTAGGCAGGAGTGAGCAGTACTTC
few	TRBJ2-6	-	TRBV28	CASSTLSGANVLTF	TGTGCCAGCTCTACCCTCTCTGGGGCCAACGTCCTGACTTTC
-	TRBJ1-1	-	TRBV27	CASSLFGLKQWNTEAFF	TGTGCCAGCAGTTTATTCGGGCTAAAACAGTGGAACACTGAAGCTTTCTTT
-	TRBJ1-4	-	TRBV28	CASSFRETFREKLFF	TGTGCCAGCAGTTTCCGGGAAACCTTCCGGGAAAAACTGTTTTTT
few	TRBJ2-3	TRBD2	TRBV11-1	CASSLEASGGPTDTQYF	TGTGCCAGCAGCTTAGAGGCTAGCGGGGGGCCCACAGATACGCAGTATTTT
-	TRBJ1-6	-	TRBV15	CATRASQTSYNSPLHF	TGTGCCACCCGGGCGTCACAAACCTCCTATAATTCACCCCTCCACTTT
-	TRBJ2-1	-	TRBV27	CASSSRDEQFF	TGTGCCAGCAGCAGTAGAGATGAGCAGTTCTTC
few	TRBJ1-1	-	TRBV5-1	CASSPRDVSPDTEAFF	TGCGCCAGCAGCCCACGAGATGTCAGCCCGGACACTGAAGCTTTCTTT
-	TRBJ2-7	-	TRBV6-5	CATRDESVSYEQYF	TGTGCCACACGGGACGAAAGCGTTTCCTACGAGCAGTACTTC